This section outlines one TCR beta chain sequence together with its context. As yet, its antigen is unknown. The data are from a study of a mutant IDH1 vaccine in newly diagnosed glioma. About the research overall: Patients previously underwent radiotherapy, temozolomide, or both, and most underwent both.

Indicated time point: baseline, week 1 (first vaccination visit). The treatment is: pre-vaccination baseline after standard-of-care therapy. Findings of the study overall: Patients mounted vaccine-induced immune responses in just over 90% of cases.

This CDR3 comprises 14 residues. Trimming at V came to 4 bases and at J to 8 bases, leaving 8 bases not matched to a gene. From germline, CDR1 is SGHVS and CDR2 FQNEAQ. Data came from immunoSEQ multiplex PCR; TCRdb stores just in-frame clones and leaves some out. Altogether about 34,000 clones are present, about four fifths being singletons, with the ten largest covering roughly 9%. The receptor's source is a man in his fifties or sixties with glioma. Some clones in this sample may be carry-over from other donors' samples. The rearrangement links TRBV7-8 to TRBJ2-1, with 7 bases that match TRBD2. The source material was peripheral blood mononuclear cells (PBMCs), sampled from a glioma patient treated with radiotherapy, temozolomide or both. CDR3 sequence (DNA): TGTGCCAGCAGCTGGACTAGTCTACCCGATGAGCAGTTCTTC. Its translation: CASSWTSLPDEQFF.